This T cell receptor (beta chain) was profiled in a study of graft-versus-host responses after intestinal transplantation. The wider study: The recipients all started with anti-thymocyte globulin induction and then took tacrolimus and steroids for approximately 3 years.

CDR1 and CDR2 (germline): MGHRA, YSYEKL. This CDR3 is built from 16 residues. Trimming removed 0 bases from V and 1 base from J, with 7 bases in between. A remark on this clone: Its matching antigen is unknown.

Study-level findings and limits: Among recipient marrow samples, GvH clones were found; some appeared first in ileum or blood. The study found high graft-versus-host to host-versus-graft clonal ratios in allografts of patients with graft-donor T cell macrochimerism.

Clones were sequenced by immunoSEQ multiplex PCR, and TCRdb holds only the in-frame ones, with some missing. The table includes some 110,000 clones, roughly 92% detected once. The TCR was taken from a human donor who was the organ donor for an intestinal transplant. This sample comprised unstimulated CD4+ T cells sorted from spleen or lymph node cells, obtained before transplant. The genes are TRBV4-1 and TRBJ2-6; D is ambiguous. CDR3 DNA sequence: TGCGCCAGCAGCCAAGATTTCGGGTCTGGGGCCAACGTCCTGACTTTC. Protein sequence: CASSQDFGSGANVLTF.